This is a list of T cell receptor beta chains from one sample in a study of cytomegalovirus exposure and HLA in healthy donors. Clones were read by immunoSEQ multiplex PCR, and TCRdb kept only the in-frame ones, dropping some. This sample has roughly 200,000 clones; around 77% occur once, and the top ten carry around 2.4%. Sequences were obtained from PBMCs. These receptors were obtained from a man aged 55 to 70 in good health and CMV-seronegative. Each CDR3 is given with its conserved first and last residue. A D gene is named only where the DNA matches it firmly. Size is stated for part of the rows, as once, few or many counts, or as a class when the clone is expanded.

cdr3_length j_call v_call d_call clone_size cdr3_nt cdr3_aa
13 TRBJ1-2 TRBV6-1 TRBD1 - TGTGCCAGCAGCCTGGACAGGGACTATGGCTACACCTTC CASSLDRDYGYTF
16 TRBJ1-1 TRBV5-1 - - TGCGCCAGCAGCCCCACCCCAGGGGTGCTCGACACTGAAGCTTTCTTT CASSPTPGVLDTEAFF
16 TRBJ2-7 TRBV29-1 TRBD1 - TGCAGCGTTGAAAACTTCAGGGGGCCGGGGTCCTACGAGCAGTACTTC CSVENFRGPGSYEQYF
14 TRBJ2-2 TRBV5-4 - - TGTGCCAGCAGCTTGCGGGGGTACACCGGGGAGCTGTTTTTT CASSLRGYTGELFF
14 TRBJ1-5 TRBV6-1 - - TGTGCCAGCAGTGATTTAGGGGGGGGCATAGCCCAGCATTTT CASSDLGGGIAQHF
13 TRBJ1-5 TRBV6-5 - - TGTGCCAGCTTCTTGACAGGAAGGCAGCCCCAGCATTTT CASFLTGRQPQHF
17 TRBJ2-7 TRBV9 TRBD2 - TGTGCCAGCAGCATATCCGGGACTAGCGGGAGGGGCCACGAGCAGTACTTC CASSISGTSGRGHEQYF
13 TRBJ1-2 TRBV9 TRBD1 - TGTGCCAGCAGCCCCGGGACAGTAGGTGGCTACACCTTC CASSPGTVGGYTF
15 TRBJ2-3 TRBV27 TRBD1 - TGTGCCAGCAGTCTCCCGGGACAGGACACAGATACGCAGTATTTT CASSLPGQDTDTQYF
17 TRBJ1-2 TRBV6-1 - - TGTGCCAGCAGTGAAAGCGGCTCTCCAGGCGGTGATAGTGGCTACACCTTC CASSESGSPGGDSGYTF
15 TRBJ1-6 TRBV7-9 - - TGTGCCAGCAGCTTAGCGAGGGCCCTAAATTCACCCCTCCACTTT CASSLARALNSPLHF
14 TRBJ2-7 TRBV6-1 TRBD2 - TGTGCCAGCAGCTCACTAGCGGGAGATAACGAGCAGTACTTC CASSSLAGDNEQYF
12 TRBJ2-7 TRBV6-1 TRBD1 - TGTGCCAGCAGACAGGGGGCTAGTGAGCAGTACTTC CASRQGASEQYF
15 TRBJ1-5 TRBV28 - - TGTGCCAGCAGTTTGAAGGGGAAGGGGAATCAGCCCCAGCATTTT CASSLKGKGNQPQHF
15 TRBJ1-2 TRBV6-5 TRBD1 - TGTGCCAGCAGTGGCATACCGCAGGGGGCTCGGGGCTACACCTTC CASSGIPQGARGYTF
15 TRBJ1-1 TRBV5-3 - - TGTGCCAGAAGCTTGTGGCCGCCCATGAACACTGAAGCTTTCTTT CARSLWPPMNTEAFF
14 TRBJ1-2 TRBV5-4 - - TGTGCCAGCAGCTTGGGTGTCCTTAACTATGGCTACACCTTC CASSLGVLNYGYTF
11 TRBJ2-7 TRBV20-1 - - TGCAGTGCTCCCCAGGCCTACGAGCAGTACTTC CSAPQAYEQYF
15 TRBJ2-5 TRBV7-9 TRBD2 - TGTGCCAGCAGGGAGACTAGCGCACGAGGGGAGACCCAGTACTTC CASRETSARGETQYF
14 TRBJ2-7 TRBV7-9 - - TGTGCCAGCACCCCAAGTACGGAGGCCTACGAGCAGTACTTC CASTPSTEAYEQYF
17 TRBJ2-1 TRBV5-6 - - TGTGCCAGCAGCTACTTCCCGGGGACAAGGATAAACAATGAGCAGTTCTTC CASSYFPGTRINNEQFF
16 TRBJ2-1 TRBV7-8 - - TGTGCCAGCAGCTTAGGGACAGCGGGGTCCTACAATGAGCAGTTCTTC CASSLGTAGSYNEQFF
15 TRBJ2-7 TRBV28 TRBD1 - TGTGCCAGCAGTTTAACTGGACAGGGGTTTTACGAGCAGTACTTC CASSLTGQGFYEQYF
15 TRBJ1-5 TRBV2 - few TGTGCCAGCAGTATGGACAGCTTAAGGAATCAGCCCCAGCATTTT CASSMDSLRNQPQHF
13 TRBJ1-4 TRBV5-4 - - TGTGCCAGCAGCTTGAGACTAAATGAAAAACTGTTTTTT CASSLRLNEKLFF
15 TRBJ1-1 TRBV28 - - TGTGCCAGCAGTCCATCGACCCGGAGGGACACTGAAGCTTTCTTT CASSPSTRRDTEAFF